Listed below are T cell receptor beta chains from one sample, sequenced in a study of T cells in Graves' hyperthyroidism and ophthalmopathy. TCRdb ran MiXCR on the multiplex PCR reads and lists one entry per CDR3 protein. The repertoire holds around 600,000 distinct CDR3 sequences, with 12% to 15% as singletons. Specimen: blood. The receptor source for this set is a woman under 30 with Graves' ophthalmopathy. Each CDR3 is given with its conserved first and last residue. Each record gives: V gene, D gene, clone size, J gene, CDR3 protein, CDR3 DNA. The D gene is left open where the match is weak. Size values are once, few and many counts, or a class for expanded clones, and some rows have none.

V gene: TRBV11-2
D gene: TRBD1
clone size: -
J gene: TRBJ2-3
CDR3 protein: CASSQARQGTTDTQYF
CDR3 DNA: TGTGCCAGCAGCCAAGCACGACAGGGTACGACAGATACGCAGTATTTT

V gene: TRBV11-2
D gene: -
clone size: many
J gene: TRBJ2-2
CDR3 protein: CASARGGSGELFF
CDR3 DNA: TGTGCCAGCGCGCGGGGCGGAAGCGGGGAGCTGTTTTTT

V gene: TRBV6-2/TRBV6-3
D gene: TRBD1
clone size: many
J gene: TRBJ1-5
CDR3 protein: CASSYTTGLRGSNQPQHF
CDR3 DNA: TGTGCCAGCAGTTATACGACAGGGCTTAGGGGTAGCAATCAGCCCCAGCATTTT

V gene: TRBV6-2/TRBV6-3
D gene: TRBD2
clone size: many
J gene: TRBJ2-3
CDR3 protein: CASSSLVAGGTDTQYF
CDR3 DNA: TGTGCCAGCAGCTCTCTCGTAGCGGGAGGCACAGATACGCAGTATTTT

V gene: TRBV28
D gene: TRBD2
clone size: many
J gene: TRBJ2-1
CDR3 protein: CASSPRTSGRDEQFF
CDR3 DNA: TGTGCCAGCAGTCCTCGGACTAGCGGGAGGGATGAGCAGTTCTTC

V gene: TRBV6-1
D gene: TRBD1
clone size: many
J gene: TRBJ2-1
CDR3 protein: CASNRRGQGDNEQFF
CDR3 DNA: TGTGCCAGCAACAGGAGGGGACAGGGGGACAATGAGCAGTTCTTC

V gene: TRBV9
D gene: -
clone size: -
J gene: TRBJ1-2
CDR3 protein: CASSVAHDRGTHLDGYTF
CDR3 DNA: TGTGCCAGCAGCGTAGCTCACGACAGAGGGACTCATTTGGATGGCTACACCTTC

V gene: TRBV7-7
D gene: TRBD2
clone size: -
J gene: TRBJ2-3
CDR3 protein: CASSLASGRFADTQYF
CDR3 DNA: TGTGCTAGCAGCTTAGCTAGCGGGAGGTTCGCAGATACGCAGTATTTT

V gene: TRBV7-8
D gene: -
clone size: many
J gene: TRBJ1-1
CDR3 protein: CASSPSGHPNTEAFF
CDR3 DNA: TGTGCCAGCAGCCCCTCCGGACACCCGAACACTGAAGCTTTCTTT

V gene: TRBV5-1
D gene: -
clone size: many
J gene: TRBJ2-1
CDR3 protein: CASSPESGVAKVGEQFF
CDR3 DNA: TGCGCCAGCAGCCCGGAATCTGGAGTTGCGAAGGTGGGTGAGCAGTTCTTC

V gene: TRBV5-1
D gene: -
clone size: few
J gene: TRBJ2-7
CDR3 protein: CASSLGFSRGYEQYF
CDR3 DNA: TGCGCCAGCAGCTTGGGATTTTCACGGGGCTACGAGCAGTACTTC

V gene: TRBV11-3
D gene: -
clone size: many
J gene: TRBJ1-6
CDR3 protein: CASSIQARVSPLHF
CDR3 DNA: TGTGCCAGCAGTATCCAGGCCCGGGTTTCACCCCTCCACTTT

V gene: TRBV6-1
D gene: -
clone size: -
J gene: TRBJ1-2
CDR3 protein: CASSPLGGRPAF
CDR3 DNA: TGTGCCAGCAGTCCCCTGGGGGGCAGACCAGCCTTC

V gene: TRBV11-2
D gene: -
clone size: many
J gene: TRBJ1-6
CDR3 protein: CASSLGGGYNSPLHF
CDR3 DNA: TGTGCCAGCAGCTTAGGGGGGGGCTATAATTCACCCCTCCACTTT

V gene: TRBV6-2/TRBV6-3
D gene: TRBD2
clone size: -
J gene: TRBJ2-1
CDR3 protein: CATVPGGRTEQFF
CDR3 DNA: TGTGCCACCGTTCCGGGCGGGAGGACTGAGCAGTTCTTC